This T cell receptor (beta chain) appears in the sequencing data of a study of Ad26.COV2.S vaccination and SARS-CoV-2 variants. CDR1 is SNHLY and CDR2 is FYNNEI in the germline V gene. The CDR3 consists of 14 residues. J lost 4 bases, V lost 2 bases, and 3 bases had no gene match. Study-wide points: Relative to placebo recipients, vaccine recipients exhibited elevated spike-specific TCR breadth.

Turning to this clone: Its antigen is unknown.

Libraries were prepared by immunoSEQ multiplex PCR; TCRdb keeps only in-frame clonotypes and omits some of them. The sample has hundreds of thousands of clones; about 90% are singletons. This chain uses TRBV2 with TRBJ1-2, with 8 bases lining up with TRBD1. The receptor comes from a human donor who had recovered from COVID-19. This sample comprised peripheral blood, obtained after recovery from COVID-19. CDR3 loop: CASSESGGSYGYTF. In DNA, the CDR3 is TGTGCCAGCAGTGAATCAGGGGGCTCCTATGGCTACACCTTC.